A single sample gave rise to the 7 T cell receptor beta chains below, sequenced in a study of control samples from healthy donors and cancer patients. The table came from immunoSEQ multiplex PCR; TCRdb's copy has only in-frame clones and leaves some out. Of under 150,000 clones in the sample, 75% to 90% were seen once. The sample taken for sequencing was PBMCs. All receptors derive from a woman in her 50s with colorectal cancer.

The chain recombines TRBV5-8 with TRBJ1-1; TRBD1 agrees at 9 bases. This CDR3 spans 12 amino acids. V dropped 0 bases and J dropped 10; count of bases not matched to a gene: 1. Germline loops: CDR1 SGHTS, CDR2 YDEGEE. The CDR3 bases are TGTGCCAGCAGCTTGGTGGGACAGGGAGCTTTCTTT. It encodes CASSLVGQGAFF.

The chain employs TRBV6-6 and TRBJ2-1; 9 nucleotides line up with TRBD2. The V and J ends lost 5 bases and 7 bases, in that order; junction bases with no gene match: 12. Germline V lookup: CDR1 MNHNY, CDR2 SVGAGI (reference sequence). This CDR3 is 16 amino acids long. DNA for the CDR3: TGTGCCAGCAGTAGCGGACTAGCGAGGGCGGGAAATGAGCAGTTCTTC. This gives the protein CASSSGLARAGNEQFF.

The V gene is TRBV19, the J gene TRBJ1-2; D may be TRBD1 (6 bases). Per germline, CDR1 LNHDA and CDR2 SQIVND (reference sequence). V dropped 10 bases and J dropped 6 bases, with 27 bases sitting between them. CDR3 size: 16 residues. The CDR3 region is CATLRDQGRRTHGYTF. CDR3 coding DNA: TGTGCCACCCTCCGGGACCAGGGGCGTAGGACCCATGGCTACACCTTC.

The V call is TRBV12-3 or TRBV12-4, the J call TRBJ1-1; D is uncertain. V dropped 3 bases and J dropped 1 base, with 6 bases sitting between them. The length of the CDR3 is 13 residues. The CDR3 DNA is TGTGCCAGCAGTTTCCAGCCGAACACTGAAGCTTTCTTT. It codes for CASSFQPNTEAFF.

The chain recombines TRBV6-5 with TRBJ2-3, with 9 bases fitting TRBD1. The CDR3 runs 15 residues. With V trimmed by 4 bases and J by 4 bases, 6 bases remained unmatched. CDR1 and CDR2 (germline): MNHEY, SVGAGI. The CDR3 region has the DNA TGTGCCAGCAGTTTAACAGGGGGCTCCCCAGATACGCAGTATTTT. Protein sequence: CASSLTGGSPDTQYF.

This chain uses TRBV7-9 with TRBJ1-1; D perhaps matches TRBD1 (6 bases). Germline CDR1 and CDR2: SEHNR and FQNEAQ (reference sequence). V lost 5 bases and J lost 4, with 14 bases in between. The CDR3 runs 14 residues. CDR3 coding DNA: TGTGCCAGCAGCCGAGTGGGGGGCGGCACTGAAGCTTTCTTT. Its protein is CASSRVGGGTEAFF.

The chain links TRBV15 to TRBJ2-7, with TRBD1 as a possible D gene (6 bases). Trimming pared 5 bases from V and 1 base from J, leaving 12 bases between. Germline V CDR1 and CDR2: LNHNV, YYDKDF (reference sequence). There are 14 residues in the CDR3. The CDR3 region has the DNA TGTGCCACCAGCGGGGCGAGGGGGTCCTACGAGCAGTACTTC. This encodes CATSGARGSYEQYF.